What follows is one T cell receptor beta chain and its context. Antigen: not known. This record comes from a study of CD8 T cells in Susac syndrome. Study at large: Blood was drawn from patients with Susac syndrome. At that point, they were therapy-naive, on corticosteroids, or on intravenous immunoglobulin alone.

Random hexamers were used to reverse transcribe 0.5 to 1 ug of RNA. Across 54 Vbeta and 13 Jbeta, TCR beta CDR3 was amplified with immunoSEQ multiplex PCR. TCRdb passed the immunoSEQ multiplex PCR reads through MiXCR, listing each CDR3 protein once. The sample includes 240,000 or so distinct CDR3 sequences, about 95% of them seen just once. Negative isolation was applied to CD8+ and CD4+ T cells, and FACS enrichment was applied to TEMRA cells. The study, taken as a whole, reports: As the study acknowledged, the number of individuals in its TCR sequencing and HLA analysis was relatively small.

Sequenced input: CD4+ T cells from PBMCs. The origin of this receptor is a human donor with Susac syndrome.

CDR3: CARGFRGNEQFF. Here the CDR3 DNA reads TGTGCCAGGGGGTTCAGGGGTAATGAGCAGTTCTTC. This chain uses TRBV30 with TRBJ2-1; D might be TRBD1 (6 bases). The V and J ends lost 8 bases and 7 bases respectively, with 15 bases between them. The germline V gene has CDR1 GTSNPN and CDR2 SVGIG (reference sequence). The CDR3 has 12 amino acids.